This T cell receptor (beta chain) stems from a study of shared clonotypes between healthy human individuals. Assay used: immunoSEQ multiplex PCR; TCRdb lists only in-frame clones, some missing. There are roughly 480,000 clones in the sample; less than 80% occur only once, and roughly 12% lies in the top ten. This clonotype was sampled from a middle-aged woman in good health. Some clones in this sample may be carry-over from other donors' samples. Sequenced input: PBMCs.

The CDR3 DNA reads TGCGCCAGCAGCCAAGATCTTGGGACAGGGCCGCATCAGCCCCAGCATTTT. It is translated as CASSQDLGTGPHQPQHF. The rearrangement uses TRBV4-3 and TRBJ1-5, with 9 bases aligning to TRBD1. Germline-derived CDR1 and CDR2 are LGHNA and YSLEER. The J segment lost 5 bases and the V segment lost 0 bases, leaving 8 bases of the junction unmatched. This CDR3 has 17 residues.